The 16 T cell receptor beta chains in this list originate from one sample, sequenced in a study of T cell repertoires in aging, cancer and after chemotherapy. Rearranged V-D-J TRB sequences were amplified with a mixed TRB-A/B primer pool. TCRdb re-called the multiplex PCR reads with MiXCR, one entry per CDR3 protein. The sample lists more than 9,500 distinct CDR3 sequences, about 37% occurring once. Peripheral blood genomic DNA, not sorted cells or RNA, was the template. Sequencing was done on a sample of blood. These receptors were collected from a human donor in good health.

In its sample, this clonotype was seen a few times. The chain joins TRBV5-6 to TRBJ2-2; D could derive from TRBD1 or TRBD2 (5 bases each). The germline gives CDR1 SGHDT, CDR2 YYEEEE. Trimming cost V 0 bases and J 14 bases, with 14 bases left between them. This CDR3 is built from 13 residues. CDR3 nucleotides: TGTGCCAGCAGCTTGGCGGGACCGGACTTACTGTTTTTT. Translation: CASSLAGPDLLFF.

V usage is TRBV6-5 and J usage is TRBJ2-2, with D perhaps matching TRBD2 (5 bases). The CDR3 totals 17 residues. Between the trimmed V and J ends, which lost 1 base and 9 bases, there was a span of 21 bases. Looked up from germline, CDR1 is MNHEY and CDR2 is SVGAGI. The CDR3 sequence: CASSYLATDMGIRELFF. The CDR3 DNA reads as TGTGCCAGCAGTTACTTAGCGACTGACATGGGGATCAGGGAGCTGTTTTTT.

This clonotype ranks as medium-sized. The genes are TRBV29-1 and TRBJ2-2; a possible D gene is TRBD2 (6 bases). The CDR3 has 13 amino acids. Germline CDR1 SQVTM, CDR2 ANQGSEA. Trimming left V 7 bases short and J 3 bases short, with 12 bases between. The CDR3 region is CSAQGGDTGELFF. The CDR3 nucleotides read TGCAGCGCCCAAGGAGGGGACACCGGGGAGCTGTTTTTT.

This clonotype qualifies as medium-sized (0.01 to 0.1%). The CDR3 reads CSSRSDGNTEAFF. In DNA form, the CDR3 reads TGCAGCTCCCGCTCAGACGGGAACACTGAAGCTTTCTTT. The J gene is TRBJ1-1, the V gene TRBV29-1; D is unclear. Germline CDR1 is SQVTM and CDR2 is ANQGSEA. The CDR3 covers 13 residues. Trimming left V 8 bases short and J 1 base short, with 14 bases between. The full variable domain, its missing parts supplied by reference TRBV29-1 and TRBJ1-1, is SAVISQKPSRDICQRGTSLTIQCQVDSQVTMMFWYRQQPGQSLTLIATANQGSEATYESGFVIDKFPISRPNLTFSTLTVSNMSPEDSSIYLCSSRSDGNTEAFFGQGTRLTVV.

The chain joins TRBV7-2 to TRBJ2-1; D gene uncertain. The V gene lost 5 bases and the J gene lost 1 base, with 12 bases spanning the gap. The germline CDR1 and CDR2 sequences are SGHTA and FQGNSA. This CDR3 is 15 amino acids long. CDR3 coding DNA: TGTGCCAGCAGCATCCAGGTGTCGTCCTACAATGAGCAGTTCTTC. Translated, it gives CASSIQVSSYNEQFF.

This clonotype has more than one count but fewer than ten. The chain carries TRBV6-1 and TRBJ2-5; TRBD1 matches 8 bases. Germline V gene lookup returns CDR1 MNHNS and CDR2 SASEGT. This CDR3 spans 16 amino acids. V shed 6 bases, J shed 2 bases, and the junction held 11 bases outside the gene matches. The CDR3 DNA sequence: TGTGCCAGCAGCGCTACCGGACAGGGTCAACAAGAGACCCAGTACTTC. It encodes CASSATGQGQQETQYF.

The V gene is TRBV10-3, the J gene TRBJ2-3; D is ambiguous. V shed 11 bases and J shed 0 bases, with 12 bases lying between them. The germline V gene encodes CDR1 ENHRY and CDR2 SYGVKD. The CDR3 is 13 residues long. The CDR3 DNA is TGTGCCTCAGACGGAACTAGCACAGATACGCAGTATTTT. Protein: CASDGTSTDTQYF.

V and J are TRBV27 and TRBJ1-2, with no clear D. The germline V gene has CDR1 MNHEY and CDR2 SMNVEV (reference sequence). CDR3 length: 13 amino acids. V was shortened by 5 bases and J by 1 base, with 8 bases between the two germline ends. Written as DNA, the CDR3 is TGTGCCAGCAGTCCCACAAGTAACTATGGCTACACCTTC. Translation gives CASSPTSNYGYTF.

This clonotype occurred a few times. The J gene is TRBJ2-7, the V gene TRBV18; 11 nucleotides agree with TRBD2. The CDR3 runs to 15 residues. With V trimmed by 5 bases and J by 0 bases, 3 bases remained unmatched. CDR1 is KGHSH, CDR2 LQKENI, per germline. CDR3 amino acids: CASSVGLAGSYEQYF. The CDR3 nucleotides read TGTGCCAGCTCAGTCGGACTAGCGGGCTCCTACGAGCAGTACTTC. Supplemented by reference TRBV18 and TRBJ2-7, the full variable domain reads NAGVMQNPRHLVRRRGQEARLRCSPMKGHSHVYWYRQLPEEGLKFMVYLQKENIIDESGMPKERFSAEFPKEGPSILRIQQVVRGDSAAYFCASSVGLAGSYEQYFGPGTRLTVT.

This chain joins TRBV5-4 and TRBJ1-2, with 9 bases fitting TRBD1. Germline CDR1 SGHNT, CDR2 YYREEE (reference sequence). V dropped 5 bases and J dropped 10; count of bases not matched to a gene: 9. This CDR3 comprises 13 residues. CDR3 in amino acids: CASREGQGIVYTF. DNA for the CDR3: TGTGCCAGCAGGGAGGGACAGGGTATCGTCTACACCTTC.

This clonotype rates as large. The chain couples TRBV19 to TRBJ2-1; D gene uncertain. The germline gives CDR1 LNHDA, CDR2 SQIVND (reference sequence). Trimming took 3 bases from V and 6 from J, leaving 9 bases between them. The CDR3 extends over 13 amino acids. The CDR3 here is CASSIGSPNEQFF. In nucleotides, the CDR3 is TGTGCCAGTAGTATCGGGTCACCCAATGAGCAGTTCTTC.

This clonotype was recorded a few times. The chain has TRBV5-5 and TRBJ2-1; D possibly corresponds to TRBD2 (5 bases). This CDR3 comprises 16 residues. V shed 2 bases and J shed 5 bases, with 17 bases lying between them. The germline CDR1 and CDR2 sequences are SGHKS and YYEKEE (reference sequence). CDR3: CASSLSVTGINNEQFF. As DNA, the CDR3 is TGTGCCAGCAGCTTATCAGTAACGGGAATAAACAATGAGCAGTTCTTC.

A few counts support this clonotype. The rearrangement uses TRBV24-1 and TRBJ2-5, with 10 bases matching TRBD2. The CDR3 spans 16 residues. Losses at the gene ends were 4 bases for V and 5 bases for J; bases not matched to a gene: 9. CDR1 and CDR2 (germline): KGHDR, SFDVKD. CDR3 amino acids: CATSDPASGRSETQYF. The DNA for the CDR3 is TGTGCCACCAGTGACCCGGCTAGCGGGAGAAGTGAGACCCAGTACTTC.

This chain joins TRBV5-1 and TRBJ2-7; 7 bases agree with TRBD2. The CDR3 contains 15 residues. With 3 bases clipped from V and 6 bases from J, the junction kept 12 bases outside the gene matches. Germline CDR1 is SGHRS and CDR2 is YFSETQ. CDR3 protein: CASSWGGTSEGEQYF. The CDR3, as DNA: TGCGCCAGCAGCTGGGGGGGTACCTCGGAGGGCGAGCAGTACTTC.

This chain joins TRBV6-1 and TRBJ1-2; 12 bases map to TRBD1. This CDR3 is 18 amino acids long. Germline CDR1 MNHNS, CDR2 SASEGT. V shed 1 base, J shed 2 bases, and the junction held 8 bases outside the gene matches. This chain's CDR3 is CASSEGGTGGIVNYGYTF. The CDR3 coding sequence is TGTGCCAGCAGTGAAGGAGGGACAGGGGGCATAGTGAACTATGGCTACACCTTC.

With respect to this clonotype: Since no conserved phenylalanine or tryptophan closes the CDR3, a read error is the likely cause. The DNA is left out, because the CDR3 cannot be placed on it with certainty; the CDR3 is given as TCRdb lists it. The chain joins TRBV19 to TRBJ2-1; the table names TRBD2, a call not compared with the DNA. In germline, CDR1 is LNHDA, CDR2 SQIVND (reference sequence). The CDR3 sequence runs 8 residues, both termini included. CDR3: CASSKLAG.